This T cell receptor (beta chain) appears in the sequencing data of a study of CD8 T cells in ankylosing spondylitis. Concerning this clonotype: Antigen specificity is unknown.

The TCR beta libraries were generated through quantitative 5'-RACE incorporating molecular barcodes. TCRdb ran MiXCR on the 5' RACE reads and lists one entry per CDR3 protein. The data hold 300,000 to 400,000 distinct CDR3 sequences, with roughly 11% observed a single time. Study findings and constraints: Earlier reports found some motif variants in synovial fluid and blood in reactive arthritis. Blood of patients with ankylosing spondylitis appeared to be characterized by a TCR beta motif of about 8 highly homologous variants. Clones linked to disease, bearing a CD8+ phenotype, were relatively rare in peripheral blood.

This TCR derives from a female donor with ankylosing spondylitis or in good health (not recorded which). Sequenced sample: blood, either unsorted or a sorted T cell fraction (not recorded which).

The CDR3 nucleotides are TGTGCCAGCAGTTTATTAAGTTTGCAGAACAATGAGCAGTTCTTC. Amino acid sequence: CASSLLSLQNNEQFF. The J gene is TRBJ2-1, the V gene TRBV27; D is unclear. Germline loops: CDR1 MNHEY, CDR2 SMNVEV (reference sequence). Trimming removed 1 base at V and 5 bases at J, with 12 bases between. The CDR3 runs 15 residues.